The text below deals with one T cell receptor (beta chain). Its antigen is as yet unknown. The material for each subset, its genomic DNA, was split evenly across several immunoSEQ plates. How the authors handled the data: Filtering differed because ImmunoSEQ produced junction-only sequences that carried no quality scores. Repertoires were generated with immunoSEQ multiplex PCR, while TCRdb's copy carries only in-frame clones and drops some. V, J and clone size are those of that table, while D and trimming were read from the DNA. The profile covers nearly 1 million clones, with approximately 80% appearing a single time and around 1.5% taken by the ten largest. The CDR3 covers 12 residues. Germline values: CDR1 SGHVS, CDR2 FQNEAQ. Trimming cost V 5 bases and J 4 bases, with 6 bases left between them. These data originate in a study of shared clonotypes between healthy human individuals. Regarding the study as a whole: Blood was the sole source, and tissue repertoires probably differ.

The V and J genes are TRBV7-8 and TRBJ1-5; no clear D gene. Sequenced material: memory CD4+ T cells sorted from blood. Regarding subset: CD45RA-negative fraction. The TCR was taken from a man between 18 and 35 years old in good health. DNA of the CDR3: TGTGCCAGCAGCCATTATAATCAGCCCCAGCATTTT. Translation: CASSHYNQPQHF. The whole variable domain, filled in from reference TRBV7-8 and TRBJ1-5, reads GAGVSQSPRYKVAKRGQDVALRCDPISGHVSLFWYQQALGQGPEFLTYFQNEAQLDKSGLPSDRFFAERPEGSVSTLKIQRTQQEDSAVYLCASSHYNQPQHFGDGTRLSIL.